What follows is one T cell receptor beta chain and its context. With 6 bases removed from V and 0 bases from J, the gap between germline ends came to 11 bases. The CDR3 is made up of 14 amino acids. The germline CDR1 and CDR2 sequences are MNHEY and SVGAGI. This sample was included in a study of blood T cell repertoires in COVID-19. Study summary: The samples span acute and convalescent COVID-19 from the United States, Italy and Spain. From T cells, B-cell-depleted T cells, or PBMCs came the material, which was cDNA or gDNA.

Clones were read by immunoSEQ multiplex PCR, and TCRdb kept only the in-frame ones, dropping some. The table includes roughly 33,000 clones, about 85% detected once. The sample was peripheral blood. The rearrangement joins TRBV6-5 to TRBJ1-2; TRBD1 might be the D (6 bases). The TCR was taken from a human donor with acute or convalescent COVID-19. The donor label of this sample is uncertain. This CDR3 is CASRMTGSNYGYTF. The DNA for the CDR3 is TGTGCCAGCAGGATGACAGGTTCTAACTATGGCTACACCTTC.